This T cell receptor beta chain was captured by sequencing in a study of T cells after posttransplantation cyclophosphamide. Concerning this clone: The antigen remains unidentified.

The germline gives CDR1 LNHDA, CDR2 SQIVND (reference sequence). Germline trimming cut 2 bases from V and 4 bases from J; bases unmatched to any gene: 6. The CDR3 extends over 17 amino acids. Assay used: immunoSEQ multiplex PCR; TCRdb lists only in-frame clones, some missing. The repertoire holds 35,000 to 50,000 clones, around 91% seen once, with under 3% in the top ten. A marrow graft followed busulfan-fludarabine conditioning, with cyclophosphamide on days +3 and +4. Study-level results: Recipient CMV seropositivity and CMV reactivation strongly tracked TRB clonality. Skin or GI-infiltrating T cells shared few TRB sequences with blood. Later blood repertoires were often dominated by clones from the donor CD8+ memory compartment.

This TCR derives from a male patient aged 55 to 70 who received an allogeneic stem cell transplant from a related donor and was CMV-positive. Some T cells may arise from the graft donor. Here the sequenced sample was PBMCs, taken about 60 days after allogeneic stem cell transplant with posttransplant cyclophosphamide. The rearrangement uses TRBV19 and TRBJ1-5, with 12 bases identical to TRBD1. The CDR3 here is CASSISGQGAGNQPQHF. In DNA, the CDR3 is TGTGCCAGTAGTATATCGGGACAGGGGGCGGGAAATCAGCCCCAGCATTTT.